Sequencing of this TCR beta chain was carried out in a study of blood T cell repertoires in COVID-19. Whole-study context: The United States, Italy and Spain were the sources of the acute and convalescent COVID-19 samples. T cells, B-cell-depleted T cells, or PBMCs provided the cDNA or gDNA that served as material.

The data were produced by immunoSEQ multiplex PCR, yet TCRdb's version contains in-frame clones alone and is incomplete. The data show about 190,000 clones, approximately 84% seen once. V lost 2 bases and J lost 4, with 11 bases in between. CDR1 and CDR2 from the germline V gene are MNHEY and SMNVEV (reference sequence). The CDR3 is made up of 14 amino acids. Participants were aged about 18 to 100 years, lived in around 25 US areas, and enrolled virtually. Among Cohort 3 donors, those recovered had two negative PCRs, clearance, or symptom resolution. This clone was found once. The sequenced sample consisted of PBMCs or T cells enriched from blood (not recorded which). The TCR sequence derives from a woman aged 25-40 years who had recovered from COVID-19. The rearrangement links TRBV27 to TRBJ1-2; TRBD1 is a possible D gene (5 bases). The CDR3: CASSLRQGSYGYTF. The CDR3 bases are TGTGCCAGCAGTTTACGGCAGGGAAGCTATGGCTACACCTTC.